This TCR beta chain originates from a study of T cell clones after liver transplantation. In the study overall: Post-transplant blood was tracked for graft-donor-reactive T cell clones identified in a pre-transplant mixed lymphocyte reaction. Until 12-24 months post-transplant, subjects got standard immunosuppression and no induction. Tolerance: complete withdrawal held at least one year, liver enzymes staying within twice normal.

Thawed unstimulated PBMCs were FACS-sorted by CD3, CD4 and CD8 into two populations. Produced via immunoSEQ multiplex PCR; TCRdb's table is partial and in-frame only. The sample includes 99,000 or so clones, 82% of them seen just once. The V gene lost 1 base and the J gene lost 4 bases, with 10 bases spanning the gap. Germline assignment: CDR1 MNHNS and CDR2 SASEGT. The CDR3 is 14 residues long. The sequencing used CD4+ T cells from blood, collected before liver transplant. The rearrangement links TRBV6-1 to TRBJ1-2; the D gene is possibly TRBD1 (5 bases). The sequence came from a human donor who received a liver transplant. This CDR3 reads CASSEGPGRYGYTF. The CDR3 bases are TGTGCCAGCAGTGAAGGTCCAGGGCGCTATGGCTACACCTTC.